These 32 T cell receptor beta chains originate from one sample sequenced in a study of T cell responses to AZD1222 COVID-19 vaccine. The data were produced by immunoSEQ multiplex PCR, yet TCRdb's version contains in-frame clones alone and is incomplete. The repertoire holds around 200,000 clones, with 85% to 95% as singletons. Sequenced here: peripheral blood, sampled on day 0 of AZD1222 vaccination. All receptors derive from an adult in good health.

J is TRBJ1-1 and V is TRBV29-1; the D is unclear. In germline, CDR1 is SQVTM, CDR2 ANQGSEA. The CDR3 consists of 11 residues. V gave up 1 base and J gave up 8 bases, with 8 bases separating them. CDR3 residues: CSVEGGREAFF. The CDR3 bases are TGCAGCGTTGAAGGGGGAAGAGAAGCTTTCTTT.

This sequence joins TRBV2 and TRBJ2-3; D might be TRBD1 (5 bases). In germline, CDR1 is SNHLY, CDR2 FYNNEI. The CDR3 runs 14 residues. V dropped 6 bases and J dropped 0 bases, with 10 bases sitting between them. CDR3: CASRDDSSTDTQYF. The CDR3, as DNA: TGTGCCAGCAGAGATGACAGCAGCACAGATACGCAGTATTTT.

This chain links TRBV6-5 with TRBJ2-6; no clear D. The CDR3 has 14 residues. Trimming removed 6 bases from V and 2 bases from J, with 8 bases in between. Germline assignment: CDR1 MNHEY and CDR2 SVGAGI. The CDR3 here is CASRPFPGANVLTF. DNA of the CDR3: TGTGCCAGCAGGCCGTTTCCTGGGGCCAACGTCCTGACTTTC.

V usage is TRBV12-5 and J usage is TRBJ1-1; D gene unclear. CDR1 and CDR2 (germline): LGHNT, FRNRAP. V lost 0 bases and J 1 base, leaving 9 bases between the germline ends. This CDR3 comprises 15 residues. This CDR3 reads CASGLVVSKNTEAFF. The CDR3, as DNA: TGTGCTAGTGGTTTGGTTGTCAGTAAGAACACTGAAGCTTTCTTT.

The CDR3 nucleotides are TGTGCCAGCACCGATAGGGGAGTTGGTGAAAAACTGTTTTTT. The encoded protein is CASTDRGVGEKLFF. This chain links TRBV6-1 with TRBJ1-4, with D possibly being TRBD1 (5 bases). Germline V lookup: CDR1 MNHNS, CDR2 SASEGT. The CDR3 is made up of 14 amino acids. The V and J ends lost 7 bases and 7 bases respectively, with 16 bases between them.

This clone was picked up one time. The rearrangement joins TRBV5-1 to TRBJ2-1; D gene unclear. The CDR3 is 12 amino acids. V gave up 0 bases and J gave up 8 bases, with 6 bases separating them. Germline V gene data show CDR1 as SGHRS and CDR2 as YFSETQ. CDR3 nucleotides: TGCGCCAGCAGCTTGGTAGGAGATGAGCAGTTCTTC. This codes for CASSLVGDEQFF.

The gene calls are TRBV2 and TRBJ2-3; 8 bases fit TRBD1. Trimming at V came to 9 bases and at J to 2 bases, leaving 7 bases not matched to a gene. Germline loops: CDR1 SNHLY, CDR2 FYNNEI. CDR3 length equals 14 residues. The CDR3 region has the DNA TGTGCCAGTAGCCGGGACAGGAACACAGATACGCAGTATTTT. This sequence encodes CASSRDRNTDTQYF. The full variable domain, in which reference TRBV2 and TRBJ2-3 provide the parts outside the CDR3, is EPEVTQTPSHQVTQMGQEVILRCVPISNHLYFYWYRQILGQKVEFLVSFYNNEISEKSEIFDDQFSVERPDGSNFTLKIRSTKLEDSAMYFCASSRDRNTDTQYFGPGTRLTVL.

The rearrangement uses TRBV6-5 and TRBJ2-5; TRBD2 matches 10 bases. V gave up 6 bases and J gave up 5 bases; unmatched junction bases: 6. This CDR3 is built from 14 residues. Germline-derived CDR1 and CDR2 are MNHEY and SVGAGI. CDR3 loop: CASSGSGGPETQYF. CDR3 bases: TGTGCCAGCAGCGGTAGCGGGGGGCCCGAGACCCAGTACTTC.

The chain employs TRBV11-2 and TRBJ1-6, with unresolved D. This CDR3 contains 15 residues. Germline lookup yields CDR1 SGHAT and CDR2 FQNNGV. V lost 5 bases to trimming and J lost 7 bases, with 15 bases between them. The chain's CDR3 is CASSPWGGNNSPLHF. CDR3 DNA sequence: TGTGCCAGCAGCCCCTGGGGAGGGAACAATTCACCCCTCCACTTT.

The rearrangement uses TRBV6-5 and TRBJ2-7; the match to TRBD2 covers 7 bases. Germline V gene lookup returns CDR1 MNHEY and CDR2 SVGAGI. Trimming at V came to 3 bases and at J to 0 bases, leaving 2 bases not matched to a gene. This CDR3 has 14 amino acids. The chain's CDR3 is CASSYRLASYEQYF. Here the CDR3 DNA reads TGTGCCAGCAGTTATCGACTAGCCTCCTACGAGCAGTACTTC.

The chain combines TRBV29-1 with TRBJ1-1; D is unclear. V shed 7 bases and J shed 3 bases, with 6 bases lying between them. Germline CDR1 is SQVTM and CDR2 is ANQGSEA. This CDR3 is built from 10 residues. The CDR3 here is CSALDTEAFF. The CDR3 region has the DNA TGCAGCGCTCTTGACACTGAAGCTTTCTTT.

This chain links TRBV6-1 with TRBJ2-7; 7 bases align to TRBD1. Germline loops: CDR1 MNHNS, CDR2 SASEGT. The CDR3 is made up of 14 amino acids. Losses at the gene ends were 1 base for V and 5 bases for J; bases not matched to a gene: 5. The CDR3 loop reads CASSEGTGSNEQYF. The CDR3, as DNA: TGTGCCAGCAGTGAAGGGACAGGAAGTAACGAGCAGTACTTC.

J is TRBJ1-2 and V is TRBV6-1; TRBD1 matches at 9 bases. The CDR3 totals 15 residues. V dropped 1 base and J dropped 3; count of bases not matched to a gene: 3. Germline lookup yields CDR1 MNHNS and CDR2 SASEGT. CDR3: CASSEGTGAYYGYTF. The CDR3 coding sequence is TGTGCCAGCAGTGAAGGGACAGGGGCCTACTATGGCTACACCTTC.

The chain carries TRBV6-6 and TRBJ2-2, with 8 bases matching TRBD1. This CDR3 is built from 13 residues. Trimming took 10 bases from V and 3 from J; bases not matched to a gene: 4. Germline CDR1 is MNHNY and CDR2 is SVGAGI (reference sequence). DNA of the CDR3: TGTGCCACCGGGGACAGGTACACCGGGGAGCTGTTTTTT. It codes for CATGDRYTGELFF.

This chain uses TRBV5-4 with TRBJ1-2, with no clear D. Per germline, CDR1 SGHNT and CDR2 YYREEE (reference sequence). The CDR3 consists of 18 residues. Trimming removed 0 bases from V and 3 bases from J, with 21 bases in between. The CDR3 DNA reads TGTGCCAGCAGCTTGGCTCTGATGGCGGGAGGAGGACACTATGGCTACACCTTC. It translates to CASSLALMAGGGHYGYTF.

The chain has TRBV6-5 and TRBJ2-3, with 7 bases aligning to TRBD2. In germline, CDR1 is MNHEY, CDR2 SVGAGI. The CDR3 consists of 15 residues. The junction had 10 bases not matched to a gene; V was cut back by 8 bases and J by 2 bases. The CDR3 region is CASQAGGSPTDTQYF. The CDR3 DNA sequence: TGTGCCAGCCAGGCGGGCGGGAGTCCCACAGATACGCAGTATTTT.

The chain uses TRBV7-9 and TRBJ2-1, with unresolved D. The length of the CDR3 is 14 residues. Trimming cost V 1 base and J 8 bases, with 12 bases left between them. Germline V gives CDR1 SEHNR, CDR2 FQNEAQ (reference sequence). The CDR3 DNA reads as TGTGCCAGCAGCTTAGGTAGCCAGAGCGATGAGCAGTTCTTC. It translates to CASSLGSQSDEQFF.

The rearrangement uses TRBV5-5 and TRBJ2-7; a weak D match, TRBD1 (6 bases). The CDR3 covers 15 residues. V gave up 3 bases and J gave up 0 bases, with 13 bases separating them. Germline V gives CDR1 SGHKS, CDR2 YYEKEE (reference sequence). The CDR3: CASSSTGSFSYEQYF. CDR3 coding DNA: TGTGCCAGCAGCTCCACAGGGAGTTTCTCCTACGAGCAGTACTTC.

The chain employs TRBV19 and TRBJ1-1; D gene unclear. In germline, CDR1 is LNHDA, CDR2 SQIVND (reference sequence). This CDR3 comprises 14 residues. V was clipped by 10 bases and J by 2 bases, with 17 bases between them. The CDR3 nucleotides read TGTGCCACCTACGGGAGTAGAGGCAACACTGAAGCTTTCTTT. It specifies CATYGSRGNTEAFF.

The chain joins TRBV19 to TRBJ1-5, with D unclear. The germline gives CDR1 LNHDA, CDR2 SQIVND (reference sequence). The CDR3 totals 13 residues. Between the trimmed V and J ends, which lost 7 bases and 7 bases, there was a span of 14 bases. The CDR3 nucleotides are TGTGCCAGTACCCCGCAGGTGAGGCAGCCCCAGCATTTT. This sequence encodes CASTPQVRQPQHF.

The genes are TRBV2 and TRBJ2-7; 9 positions agree with TRBD2. This CDR3 spans 14 amino acids. With 4 bases clipped from V and 6 bases from J, the junction kept 7 bases outside the gene matches. Germline values: CDR1 SNHLY, CDR2 FYNNEI. CDR3 in amino acids: CASSVNRGGGEQYF. Written as DNA, the CDR3 is TGTGCCAGCAGTGTGAATCGCGGGGGGGGCGAGCAGTACTTC.

This clone was seen a single time. The chain is built from TRBV6-5 and TRBJ2-7, with D maybe TRBD2 (5 bases). Per germline, CDR1 MNHEY and CDR2 SVGAGI. The CDR3 spans 12 residues. The V end lost 7 bases, the J end lost 4 bases, and 11 bases lay between the germline ends. The CDR3 sequence is CASTAGGYEQYF. The CDR3 DNA is TGTGCCAGCACAGCCGGCGGGTACGAGCAGTACTTC.

The chain couples TRBV23-1 to TRBJ1-1; 7 nucleotides align to TRBD1. TRBV23-1 is designated an ORF whose function remains uncertain. The V and J ends lost 2 bases and 3 bases, in that order; junction bases with no gene match: 6. This CDR3 has 15 amino acids. CDR3 sequence: CASSQDTGVDTEAFF. For the CDR3, the DNA is TGCGCCAGCAGTCAAGATACAGGGGTAGACACTGAAGCTTTCTTT.

As concerns this clone: The junction does not match germline at one end; this may be a read error. The chain is built from TRBV12-3 or TRBV12-4 and TRBJ2-7, with 9 bases aligning to TRBD1. CDR3 length equals 12 residues. CDR3 region: CASSDPYRGPSF. In DNA, the CDR3 is TGTGCCAGCAGTGATCCCTACAGGGGGCCTTCCTTC.

In its sample, this clone was seen a few times. This rearrangement joins TRBV11-2 to TRBJ1-1, with D uncertain. The CDR3 has 13 amino acids. The germline CDR1 and CDR2 sequences are SGHAT and FQNNGV. V was pared by 5 bases and J by 2 bases, with 9 bases between. This CDR3 is CASSTRENTEAFF. The CDR3 DNA sequence: TGTGCCAGCAGCACCCGGGAAAACACTGAAGCTTTCTTT.

The chain joins TRBV5-1 to TRBJ2-7; D ambiguous. CDR3 length equals 12 residues. The germline gives CDR1 SGHRS, CDR2 YFSETQ. The V end was cut by 2 bases, the J end by 2 bases, with 5 bases between. In DNA form, the CDR3 reads TGCGCCAGCAGCTTCCATCCCTACGAGCAGTACTTC. The encoded protein is CASSFHPYEQYF.

This chain links TRBV7-9 with TRBJ1-1; D is perhaps TRBD1 (6 bases). Between the trimmed V and J ends, which lost 7 bases and 4 bases, there was a span of 19 bases. The CDR3 length is 15 residues. The germline V gene encodes CDR1 SEHNR and CDR2 FQNEAQ (reference sequence). The CDR3 DNA sequence: TGTGCCAGCACCCTGCGGGGGGCGGAAAGCACTGAAGCTTTCTTT. It codes for CASTLRGAESTEAFF.

V usage is TRBV29-1 and J usage is TRBJ1-1; TRBD1 matches at 10 bases. Looked up from germline, CDR1 is SQVTM and CDR2 is ANQGSEA. The CDR3 contains 13 residues. J gave up 6 bases and V 7 bases, and 8 bases lay outside the gene matches. The CDR3 spells CSARQGAFSEAFF. DNA for the CDR3: TGCAGCGCTAGACAGGGGGCTTTCTCTGAAGCTTTCTTT.

The genes are TRBV7-2 and TRBJ1-4; a weak D match, TRBD1 (5 bases). The CDR3 spans 15 residues. Trimming cost V 5 bases and J 4 bases, with 14 bases left between them. The germline gives CDR1 SGHTA, CDR2 FQGNSA. The CDR3 DNA follows: TGTGCCAGCAGCAAGCAGGGACGGATTAATGAAAAACTGTTTTTT. This encodes CASSKQGRINEKLFF.

V and J are TRBV15 and TRBJ1-2, with D hard to call. The germline CDR1 and CDR2 sequences are LNHNV and YYDKDF (reference sequence). Deletions cut 0 bases from V and 4 bases from J, with 9 bases between. The CDR3 has 14 amino acids. CDR3 in amino acids: CATSRDRAGYGYTF. The CDR3 DNA reads TGTGCCACCAGCAGAGATCGTGCCGGCTATGGCTACACCTTC. The whole variable domain, remainder taken from reference TRBV15 and TRBJ1-2, is DAMVIQNPRYQVTQFGKPVTLSCSQTLNHNVMYWYQQKSSQAPKLLFHYYDKDFNNEADTPDNFQSRRPNTSFCFLDIRSPGLGDTAMYLCATSRDRAGYGYTFGSGTRLTVV.

The chain links TRBV27 to TRBJ1-1; D is undetermined. The ends were cut back, 6 bases at V and 5 bases at J, with 13 bases in the middle. There are 13 residues in the CDR3. Germline V gene sequence: CDR1 MNHEY, CDR2 SMNVEV (reference sequence). The CDR3 DNA sequence: TGTGCCAGCAGCCAAAACATGGGGACTGAAGCTTTCTTT. This encodes CASSQNMGTEAFF.

V gene TRBV6-4 combines with J gene TRBJ2-2; 12 bases are a match to TRBD2. This CDR3 has 15 amino acids. The junction had 3 bases not matched to a gene; V was cut back by 5 bases and J by 5 bases. Per germline, CDR1 MRHNA and CDR2 SNTAGT. The CDR3 loop is CASSPGLAGTGELFF. The CDR3 nucleotides are TGTGCCAGCAGTCCCGGACTAGCGGGGACCGGGGAGCTGTTTTTT.